The clone carrying this T cell receptor (beta chain) occurred once. Its antigen is currently unknown. TCRdb's copy holds only in-frame clones and misses some; the assay was immunoSEQ multiplex PCR. The sample consists of more than 95,000 clones, around 88% of them appearing once. This specimen belongs to a study of T cell responses to AZD1222 COVID-19 vaccine. Study outcomes and limitations: Only a handful of people who got AZD1222 tested seropositive at baseline. Nearly half of the spike-specific TCRs reportedly recognize variant regions that carry no mutations. The donors showed a predominance of white British ancestry and of females, with possible underestimation of clonal diversity.

The length of the CDR3 is 13 residues. The germline V and J ends were trimmed by 7 bases and 2 bases, with 11 bases remaining between them. Looked up from germline, CDR1 is SGHTA and CDR2 is FQGNSA. V and J are TRBV7-2 and TRBJ1-2; D is unresolved. The clonotype was recovered from an adult in good health. Sequencing used peripheral blood, obtained on day 0 of AZD1222 vaccination. Here the CDR3 reads CASTITRNYGYTF. DNA for the CDR3: TGTGCCAGCACCATTACTAGAAACTATGGCTACACCTTC. Together with reference TRBV7-2 and TRBJ1-2, the CDR3 gives the full variable domain: GAGVSQSPSNKVTEKGKDVELRCDPISGHTALYWYRQSLGQGLEFLIYFQGNSAPDKSGLPSDRFSAERTGGSVSTLTIQRTQQEDSAVYLCASTITRNYGYTFGSGTRLTVV.